Here is one T cell receptor (beta chain) with its context. This record comes from a study of blood T cell repertoires in COVID-19. Background on the study: PBMCs, B-cell-depleted T cells, or T cells were the source of the cDNA or gDNA that made up the material.

Trimming removed 4 bases at V and 3 bases at J, with 11 bases between. The CDR3 loop spans 14 amino acids. Germline loops: CDR1 SGHTA, CDR2 FQGTGA. Generated by immunoSEQ multiplex PCR, the TCRdb table keeps only in-frame clones and is missing some. The top ten hold just under 0.95% of the sample, which has a few hundred thousand clones, around nine tenths seen once. This chain links TRBV7-3 with TRBJ2-3; maybe TRBD2 (6 bases). Sequencing was done on a sample of peripheral blood. This TCR was sampled from a middle-aged woman who had recovered from COVID-19. CDR3 bases: TGTGCCAGCAGCTCCCAGACTAGAACAGATACGCAGTATTTT. Residues: CASSSQTRTDTQYF.